A single sample is the source of the 23 T cell receptor beta chains below, sequenced in a study of shared clonotypes between healthy human individuals. Profiling relied on immunoSEQ multiplex PCR, and the TCRdb table lists in-frame clones only, not all of them. The table shows some 2,100,000 clones, with 90% to 96% occurring only once. Sequences were obtained from naive CD4+ T cells sorted from blood. Subset denoted: CD45RA+ positively selected. These receptors originate from a man aged 18-30 years in good health.

The chain links TRBV18 to TRBJ2-1, with TRBD2 identical over 7 bases. This CDR3 is 15 amino acids long. Germline V gene sequence: CDR1 KGHSH, CDR2 LQKENI. Trimming at V came to 0 bases and at J to 5 bases, leaving 4 bases not matched to a gene. CDR3 residues: CASSPPGGRNNEQFF. The DNA for the CDR3 is TGTGCCAGCTCACCACCGGGCGGGAGAAACAATGAGCAGTTCTTC.

V gene TRBV29-1 combines with J gene TRBJ2-7; D is ambiguous. Looked up from germline, CDR1 is SQVTM and CDR2 is ANQGSEA. V was clipped by 2 bases and J by 2 bases, with 10 bases between them. CDR3 length: 13 residues. The CDR3 region is CSVEPGGAYEQYF. The CDR3 nucleotides are TGCAGCGTTGAACCCGGTGGCGCCTACGAGCAGTACTTC.

The chain carries TRBV5-3 and TRBJ1-2; the D gene is possibly TRBD1 (5 bases). TRBV5-3 counts as an open reading frame of uncertain function. The CDR3 extends over 18 amino acids. The V gene lost 2 bases and the J gene lost 0 bases, with 20 bases spanning the gap. The CDR3 DNA reads TGTGCCAGAAGCTTCCTCCTCGATCCGACAGTAGCTAACTATGGCTACACCTTC. This codes for CARSFLLDPTVANYGYTF.

The J gene is TRBJ2-1, the V gene TRBV5-4; 8 bases are a match to TRBD1. Germline-derived CDR1 and CDR2 are SGHNT and YYREEE (reference sequence). This CDR3 comprises 15 residues. Germline trimming cut 6 bases from V and 4 bases from J; bases unmatched to any gene: 9. CDR3 amino acids: CASTLGQGYYNEQFF. The CDR3 region has the DNA TGTGCCAGCACATTAGGACAGGGATATTACAATGAGCAGTTCTTC. Drawing the rest from reference TRBV5-4 and TRBJ2-1, the complete variable domain is ETGVTQSPTHLIKTRGQQVTLRCSSQSGHNTVSWYQQALGQGPQFIFQYYREEENGRGNFPPRFSGLQFPNYSSELNVNALELDDSALYLCASTLGQGYYNEQFFGPGTRLTVL.

This chain joins TRBV29-1 and TRBJ2-7; 7 bases map to TRBD1. Germline assignment: CDR1 SQVTM and CDR2 ANQGSEA. V shed 8 bases, J shed 3 bases, and the junction held 10 bases outside the gene matches. The length of the CDR3 is 13 residues. The CDR3 nucleotides read TGCAGCAAAAGACCAGGGGGTTTCTACGAGCAGTACTTC. It encodes CSKRPGGFYEQYF.

The chain couples TRBV5-4 to TRBJ2-3, with TRBD2 matching over 7 bases. Trimming cost V 0 bases and J 3 bases; bases outside gene matches: 10. The CDR3 is 17 amino acids. In germline, CDR1 is SGHNT, CDR2 YYREEE (reference sequence). The CDR3 coding sequence is TGTGCCAGCAGCTTGGGGATTGCGGGAGCATCGACAGATACGCAGTATTTT. It is translated as CASSLGIAGASTDTQYF.

This chain uses TRBV7-6 with TRBJ1-1; D is perhaps TRBD1 (5 bases). Germline CDR1 and CDR2: SGHVS and FNYEAQ. Trimming took off 1 base at V and 0 bases at J, with 12 bases between the two ends. The CDR3 extends over 16 amino acids. CDR3 nucleotide sequence: TGTGCCAGCAGCTTAGGGCGGGGGTTTTTGAACACTGAAGCTTTCTTT. Its translation: CASSLGRGFLNTEAFF.

The chain uses TRBV30 and TRBJ1-2; 9 positions agree with TRBD1. The CDR3 is made up of 13 amino acids. Trimming cost V 3 bases and J 4 bases; bases outside gene matches: 3. Germline V CDR1 and CDR2: GTSNPN, SVGIG (reference sequence). In DNA, the CDR3 is TGTGCCTGGAGCCAGGGACAGGGCTATGGCTACACCTTC. The encoded protein is CAWSQGQGYGYTF.

This chain connects TRBV7-6 to TRBJ2-1; D call uncertain. Germline V CDR1 and CDR2: SGHVS, FNYEAQ. The CDR3 extends over 14 amino acids. Trimming left V 4 bases short and J 4 bases short, with 11 bases between. This chain's CDR3 is CASSWSNLYNEQFF. In nucleotides, the CDR3 is TGTGCCAGCAGCTGGTCTAATCTGTACAATGAGCAGTTCTTC.

The chain combines TRBV30 with TRBJ1-4; the D is unclear. Deletions cut 2 bases from V and 6 bases from J, with 13 bases between. The CDR3 has 14 residues. The germline CDR1 and CDR2 sequences are GTSNPN and SVGIG (reference sequence). The CDR3 here is CAWSSGLSDEKLFF. The CDR3 region has the DNA TGTGCCTGGAGTAGCGGACTTAGCGATGAAAAACTGTTTTTT.

CDR3 protein: CASSPRGNNEQFF. The CDR3 nucleotides read TGTGCCAGTAGTCCCAGGGGAAACAATGAGCAGTTCTTC. The chain employs TRBV19 and TRBJ2-1; D is possibly TRBD1 (6 bases). Germline V gives CDR1 LNHDA, CDR2 SQIVND (reference sequence). V dropped 5 bases and J dropped 5 bases, with 10 bases sitting between them. The CDR3 loop spans 13 amino acids.

The rearrangement uses TRBV27 and TRBJ1-2; no reliable D call. The CDR3 sequence is 15 residues long. CDR1 is MNHEY and CDR2 is SMNVEV in the germline V gene (reference sequence). The germline V and J ends were trimmed by 2 bases and 2 bases, with 12 bases remaining between them. The CDR3 nucleotides are TGTGCCAGCAGTTTAGGTGTATTTTTCAACTATGGCTACACCTTC. It specifies CASSLGVFFNYGYTF.

V is TRBV7-2 and J is TRBJ1-5, with 8 bases fitting TRBD1. V trimming: 5 bases; J trimming: 10 bases; junction bases outside the gene matches: 7. This CDR3 contains 13 residues. Germline values: CDR1 SGHTA, CDR2 FQGNSA. Here the CDR3 DNA reads TGTGCCAGCAGCGCCGACAGGGGAACTCCCCAGCATTTT. It codes for CASSADRGTPQHF.

The rearrangement links TRBV15 to TRBJ1-2; possibly TRBD1 for D (5 bases). The CDR3 is made up of 14 amino acids. Deletions cut 7 bases from V and 4 bases from J, with 16 bases between. In germline, CDR1 is LNHNV, CDR2 YYDKDF (reference sequence). The CDR3 loop reads CATTPGGGSYGYTF. CDR3 DNA: TGTGCCACCACCCCCGGGGGAGGAAGCTATGGCTACACCTTC. Together with reference TRBV15 and TRBJ1-2, the CDR3 gives the full variable domain: DAMVIQNPRYQVTQFGKPVTLSCSQTLNHNVMYWYQQKSSQAPKLLFHYYDKDFNNEADTPDNFQSRRPNTSFCFLDIRSPGLGDTAMYLCATTPGGGSYGYTFGSGTRLTVV.

The rearrangement links TRBV10-3 to TRBJ1-2; 7 bases align to TRBD1. V was clipped by 8 bases and J by 3 bases; unmatched bases: 12. CDR1 is ENHRY, CDR2 SYGVKD, per germline. The length of the CDR3 is 15 residues. As DNA, the CDR3 is TGTGCCATCCGGCATAGTACAGGGGACCACTATGGCTACACCTTC. Translated, it gives CAIRHSTGDHYGYTF.

The chain employs TRBV2 and TRBJ1-2; D is unresolved. Trimming took off 4 bases at V and 0 bases at J, with 9 bases between the two ends. The germline gives CDR1 SNHLY, CDR2 FYNNEI. CDR3 length: 14 amino acids. The CDR3 spells CASSGAASNYGYTF. In nucleotides, the CDR3 is TGTGCCAGCAGTGGGGCAGCCTCTAACTATGGCTACACCTTC.

J is TRBJ2-2 and V is TRBV10-1; 7 bases agree with TRBD1. Trimming removed 4 bases from V and 5 bases from J; junction bases left unmatched: 4. Germline lookup yields CDR1 WNHNN and CDR2 SYGVQD (reference sequence). This CDR3 contains 14 residues. The CDR3 coding sequence is TGCGCCAGCAGTGGACAGGGACCGACCGGGGAGCTGTTTTTT. Its protein product is CASSGQGPTGELFF.

The gene calls are TRBV18 and TRBJ1-5; 7 bases line up with TRBD1. Germline lookup yields CDR1 KGHSH and CDR2 LQKENI. V lost 4 bases and J lost 0; bases outside the gene matches: 6. The CDR3 totals 16 residues. The DNA for the CDR3 is TGTGCCAGCTCACTCGGGACAGATTATAGCAATCAGCCCCAGCATTTT. This encodes CASSLGTDYSNQPQHF.

The V gene is TRBV28, the J gene TRBJ1-2; no clear D gene. The CDR3 consists of 13 residues. From germline, CDR1 is MDHEN and CDR2 SYDVKM. V was shortened by 6 bases and J by 3 bases, with 11 bases between the two germline ends. The chain's CDR3 is CASSGGLYYGYTF. The CDR3 DNA reads as TGTGCCAGCAGCGGTGGCCTTTACTATGGCTACACCTTC.

The chain couples TRBV19 to TRBJ1-1; tentative D call: TRBD1 (6 bases). CDR1 is LNHDA, CDR2 SQIVND, per germline (reference sequence). V lost 6 bases and J lost 2, with 13 bases in between. CDR3 length: 14 residues. The chain's CDR3 is CASSQQGVNTEAFF. In DNA, the CDR3 is TGTGCCAGTAGCCAACAGGGAGTTAACACTGAAGCTTTCTTT.

The rearrangement joins TRBV10-2 to TRBJ2-5; weak D call: TRBD1 (6 bases). CDR3 length: 13 residues. Germline lookup yields CDR1 WSHSY and CDR2 SAAADI. Trimming shortened V by 6 bases and J by 5 bases, and 13 bases separated the two germline ends. This CDR3 is CASSVTGWETQYF. DNA for the CDR3: TGCGCCAGCAGCGTTACAGGGTGGGAGACCCAGTACTTC.

The chain joins TRBV7-2 to TRBJ2-1; 14 positions agree with TRBD2. In germline, CDR1 is SGHTA, CDR2 FQGNSA. The CDR3 runs to 17 residues. V shed 5 bases, J shed 6 bases, and the junction held 9 bases outside the gene matches. The chain's CDR3 is CASSAPGTSGGFNEQFF. The CDR3 DNA reads as TGTGCCAGCAGCGCCCCCGGGACTAGCGGGGGATTCAATGAGCAGTTCTTC.

V usage is TRBV6-5 and J usage is TRBJ2-2; D gene unclear. The CDR3 has 14 residues. Germline values: CDR1 MNHEY, CDR2 SVGAGI. V was trimmed by 1 base and J by 3 bases, leaving 6 bases between them. In DNA, the CDR3 is TGTGCCAGCAGTTACTATGAGGACACCGGGGAGCTGTTTTTT. Translation gives CASSYYEDTGELFF.